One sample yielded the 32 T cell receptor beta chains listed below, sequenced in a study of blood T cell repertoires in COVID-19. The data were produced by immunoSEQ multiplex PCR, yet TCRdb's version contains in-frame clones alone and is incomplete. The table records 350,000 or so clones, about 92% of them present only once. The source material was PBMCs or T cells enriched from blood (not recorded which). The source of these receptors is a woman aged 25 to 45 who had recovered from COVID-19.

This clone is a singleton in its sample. The CDR3 DNA reads as TGTGCCAGCAGTCCGGACAGGGATTCCTCACCCCTCCACTTT. This gives the protein CASSPDRDSSPLHF. The V call is TRBV3-1 (or the pseudogene TRBV3-2), the J call TRBJ1-6; the match to TRBD1 covers 8 bases. The CDR3 is 14 residues long. The V and J ends lost 6 bases and 10 bases, in that order; junction bases with no gene match: 8. Germline assignment: CDR1 LGHDT and CDR2 YNNKEL (reference sequence).

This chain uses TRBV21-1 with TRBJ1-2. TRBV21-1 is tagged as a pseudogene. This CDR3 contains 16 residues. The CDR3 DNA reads TGTGCCAGCAGCAAAGCTGGAGTGATCCTATGTGGTGGCTACACCTTC. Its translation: CASSKAGVILCGGYTF.

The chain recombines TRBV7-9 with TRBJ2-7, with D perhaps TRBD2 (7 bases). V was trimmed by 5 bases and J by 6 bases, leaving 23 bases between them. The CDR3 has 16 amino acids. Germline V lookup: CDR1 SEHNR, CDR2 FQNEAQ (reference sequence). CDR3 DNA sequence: TGTGCCAGCAGCCCGAGGGGGGCGGGAGATAGAAGCGAGCAGTACTTC. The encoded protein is CASSPRGAGDRSEQYF.

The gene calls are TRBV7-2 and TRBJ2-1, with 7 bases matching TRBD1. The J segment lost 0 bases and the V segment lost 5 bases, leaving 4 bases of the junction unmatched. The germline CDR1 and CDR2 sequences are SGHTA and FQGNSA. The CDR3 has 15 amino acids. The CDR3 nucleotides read TGTGCCAGCAGCGCGACAGGGAGCTCCTACAATGAGCAGTTCTTC. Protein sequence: CASSATGSSYNEQFF.

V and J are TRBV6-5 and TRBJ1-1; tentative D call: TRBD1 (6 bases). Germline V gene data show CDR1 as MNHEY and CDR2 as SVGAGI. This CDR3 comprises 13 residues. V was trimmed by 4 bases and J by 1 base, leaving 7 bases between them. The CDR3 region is CASSFRGNTEAFF. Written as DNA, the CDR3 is TGTGCCAGCAGTTTCAGGGGGAACACTGAAGCTTTCTTT.

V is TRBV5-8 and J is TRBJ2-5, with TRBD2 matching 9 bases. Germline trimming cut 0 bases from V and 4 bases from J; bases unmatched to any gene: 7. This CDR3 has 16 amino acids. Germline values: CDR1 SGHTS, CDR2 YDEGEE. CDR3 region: CASSLGVAGDLETQYF. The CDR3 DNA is TGTGCCAGCAGCTTGGGGGTAGCGGGAGATTTAGAGACCCAGTACTTC.

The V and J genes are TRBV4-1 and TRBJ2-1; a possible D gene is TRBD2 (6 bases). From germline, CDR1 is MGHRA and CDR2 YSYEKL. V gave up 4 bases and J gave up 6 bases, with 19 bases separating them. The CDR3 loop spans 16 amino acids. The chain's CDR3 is CASSRTPTGTPNEQFF. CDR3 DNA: TGCGCCAGCAGCCGCACACCCACCGGGACTCCCAATGAGCAGTTCTTC.

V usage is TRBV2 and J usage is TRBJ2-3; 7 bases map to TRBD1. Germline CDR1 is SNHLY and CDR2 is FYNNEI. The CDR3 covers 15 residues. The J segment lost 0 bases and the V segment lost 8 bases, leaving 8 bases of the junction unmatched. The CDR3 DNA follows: TGTGCCAGCGCCCAAAGGGGACAGAGCACAGATACGCAGTATTTT. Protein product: CASAQRGQSTDTQYF.

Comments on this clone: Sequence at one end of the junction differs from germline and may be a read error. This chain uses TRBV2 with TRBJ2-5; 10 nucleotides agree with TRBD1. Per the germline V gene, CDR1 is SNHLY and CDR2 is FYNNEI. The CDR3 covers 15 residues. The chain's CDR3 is CASREDRGPTETQYF. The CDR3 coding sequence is TGTGCCAGCAGGGAAGACAGGGGGCCGACGGAGACCCAGTACTTC.

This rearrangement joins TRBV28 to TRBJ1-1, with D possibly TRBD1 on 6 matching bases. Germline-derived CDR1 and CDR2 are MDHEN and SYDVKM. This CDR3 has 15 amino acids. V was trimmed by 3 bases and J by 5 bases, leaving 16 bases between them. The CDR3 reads CASSFRSGVWTEAFF. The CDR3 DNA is TGTGCCAGCAGTTTTAGGTCAGGGGTTTGGACTGAAGCTTTCTTT. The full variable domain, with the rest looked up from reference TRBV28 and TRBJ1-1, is DVKVTQSSRYLVKRTGEKVFLECVQDMDHENMFWYRQDPGLGLRLIYFSYDVKMKEKGDIPEGYSVSREKKERFSLILESASTNQTSMYLCASSFRSGVWTEAFFGQGTRLTVV.

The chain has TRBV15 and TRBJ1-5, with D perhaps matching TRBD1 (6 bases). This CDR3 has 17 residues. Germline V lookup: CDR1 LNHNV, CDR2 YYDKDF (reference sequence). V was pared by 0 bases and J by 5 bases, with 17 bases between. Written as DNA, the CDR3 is TGTGCCACCAGCAGAGATCTTGGCAGGGGAAAGGATCAGCCCCAGCATTTT. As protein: CATSRDLGRGKDQPQHF.

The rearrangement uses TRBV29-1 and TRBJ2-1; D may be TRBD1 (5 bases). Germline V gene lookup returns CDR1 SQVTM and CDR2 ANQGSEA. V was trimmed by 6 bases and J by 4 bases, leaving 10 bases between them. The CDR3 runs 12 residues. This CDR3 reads CSVVRQYNEQFF. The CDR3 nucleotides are TGCAGCGTCGTGAGACAGTACAATGAGCAGTTCTTC.

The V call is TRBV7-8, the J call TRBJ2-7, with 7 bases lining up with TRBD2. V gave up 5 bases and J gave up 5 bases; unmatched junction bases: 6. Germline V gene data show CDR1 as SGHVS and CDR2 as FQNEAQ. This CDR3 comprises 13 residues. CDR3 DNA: TGTGCCAGCAGCCTAGAGCGGGGTAACGAGCAGTACTTC. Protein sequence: CASSLERGNEQYF. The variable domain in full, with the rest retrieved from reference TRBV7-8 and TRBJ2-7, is GAGVSQSPRYKVAKRGQDVALRCDPISGHVSLFWYQQALGQGPEFLTYFQNEAQLDKSGLPSDRFFAERPEGSVSTLKIQRTQQEDSAVYLCASSLERGNEQYFGPGTRLTVT.

The DNA for the CDR3 is TGTGCCACCAGTGATTTATCGGGACAGTTAGAGACCCAGTACTTC. This sequence encodes CATSDLSGQLETQYF. This chain links TRBV24-1 with TRBJ2-5; 7 bases are a match to TRBD1. The CDR3 contains 15 residues. Germline lookup yields CDR1 KGHDR and CDR2 SFDVKD. The V gene end was trimmed by 1 base and the J gene end by 4 bases; junction bases not matched to a gene: 5.

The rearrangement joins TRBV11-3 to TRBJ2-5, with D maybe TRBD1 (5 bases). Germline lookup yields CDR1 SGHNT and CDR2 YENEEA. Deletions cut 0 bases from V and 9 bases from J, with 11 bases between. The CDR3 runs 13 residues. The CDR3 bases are TGTGCCAGCAGCTTAGACAGGGCCCGGGCCCAGTACTTC. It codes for CASSLDRARAQYF.

This chain's CDR3 is CASSFGQACSEYYGYTF. The CDR3 nucleotides are TGTGCCAGCAGCTTTGGACAGGCATGCTCGGAGTACTATGGCTACACCTTC. This chain uses TRBV5-7 with TRBJ1-2; 7 nucleotides align to TRBD1. TRBV5-7 is an ORF for which the function is uncertain. Trimming at V came to 2 bases and at J to 3 bases, leaving 13 bases not matched to a gene. The CDR3 length is 17 residues.

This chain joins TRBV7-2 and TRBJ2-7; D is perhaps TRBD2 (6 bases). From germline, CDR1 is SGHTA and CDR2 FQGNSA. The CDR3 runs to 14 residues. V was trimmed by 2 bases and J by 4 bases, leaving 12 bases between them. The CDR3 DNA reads TGTGCCAGCAGCTTACTGCCGGGGAGGTACGAGCAGTACTTC. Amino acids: CASSLLPGRYEQYF.

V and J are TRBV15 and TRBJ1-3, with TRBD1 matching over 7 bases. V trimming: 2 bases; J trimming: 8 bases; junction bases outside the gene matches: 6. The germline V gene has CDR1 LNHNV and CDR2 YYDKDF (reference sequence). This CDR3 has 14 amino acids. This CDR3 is CATSRQGGKDTIYF. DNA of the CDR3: TGTGCCACCAGCAGACAGGGGGGAAAGGACACCATATATTTT.

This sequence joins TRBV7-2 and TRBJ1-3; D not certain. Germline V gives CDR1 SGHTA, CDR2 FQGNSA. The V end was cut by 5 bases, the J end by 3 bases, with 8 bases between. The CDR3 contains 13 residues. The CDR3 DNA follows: TGTGCCAGCAGCCTCGGACTTGGAAACACCATATATTTT. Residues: CASSLGLGNTIYF.

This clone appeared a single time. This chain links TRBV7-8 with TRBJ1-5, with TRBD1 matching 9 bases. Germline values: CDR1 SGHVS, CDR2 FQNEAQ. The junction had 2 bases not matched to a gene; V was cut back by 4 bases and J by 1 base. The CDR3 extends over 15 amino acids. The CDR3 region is CASSSQGASNQPQHF. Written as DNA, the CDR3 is TGTGCCAGCAGCTCACAGGGGGCAAGCAATCAGCCCCAGCATTTT.

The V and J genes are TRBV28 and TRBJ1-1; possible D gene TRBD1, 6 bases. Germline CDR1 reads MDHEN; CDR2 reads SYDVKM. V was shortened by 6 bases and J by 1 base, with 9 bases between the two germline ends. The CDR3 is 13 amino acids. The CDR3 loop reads CASREQGNTEAFF. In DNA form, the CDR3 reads TGTGCCAGCAGAGAACAGGGGAACACTGAAGCTTTCTTT.

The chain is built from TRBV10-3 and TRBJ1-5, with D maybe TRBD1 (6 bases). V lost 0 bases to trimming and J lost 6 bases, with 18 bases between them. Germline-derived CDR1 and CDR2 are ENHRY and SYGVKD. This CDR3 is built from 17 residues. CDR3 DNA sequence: TGTGCCATCAGTGAGTCGACTGTAGGACAGCGGGGTCAGCCCCAGCATTTT. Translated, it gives CAISESTVGQRGQPQHF.

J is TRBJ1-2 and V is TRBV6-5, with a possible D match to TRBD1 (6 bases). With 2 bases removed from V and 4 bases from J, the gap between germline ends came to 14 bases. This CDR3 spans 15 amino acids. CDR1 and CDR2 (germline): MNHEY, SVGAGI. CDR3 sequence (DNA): TGTGCCAGCAGTTACCTCCTGGGGGCCGGCTATGGCTACACCTTC. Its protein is CASSYLLGAGYGYTF.

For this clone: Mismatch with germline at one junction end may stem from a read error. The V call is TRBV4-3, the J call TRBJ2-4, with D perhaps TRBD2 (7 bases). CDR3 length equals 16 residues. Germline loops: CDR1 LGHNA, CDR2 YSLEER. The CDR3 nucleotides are TGCGCCAGCAGCCCTACCCTGCCGGGGGGCAAAGACATTCAGTACTTC. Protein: CASSPTLPGGKDIQYF.

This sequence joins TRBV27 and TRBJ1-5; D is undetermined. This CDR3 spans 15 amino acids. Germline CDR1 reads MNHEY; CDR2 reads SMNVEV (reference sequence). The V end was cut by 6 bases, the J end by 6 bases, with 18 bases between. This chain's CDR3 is CASSPGPARGQPQHF. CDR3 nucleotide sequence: TGTGCCAGCAGCCCCGGACCAGCCCGGGGTCAGCCCCAGCATTTT.

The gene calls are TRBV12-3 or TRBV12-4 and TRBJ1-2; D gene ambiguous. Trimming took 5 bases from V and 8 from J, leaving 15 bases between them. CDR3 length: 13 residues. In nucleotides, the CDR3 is TGTGCCAGCAGTACCGGACTATTGCGGGGCTACACCTTC. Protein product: CASSTGLLRGYTF.

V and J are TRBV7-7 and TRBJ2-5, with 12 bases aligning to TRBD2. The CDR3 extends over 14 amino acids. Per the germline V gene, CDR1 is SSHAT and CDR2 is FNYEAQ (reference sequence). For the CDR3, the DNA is TGTGCTATAGCTAGCGGGGGGGCCCAAGAGACCCAGTACTTC. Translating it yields CAIASGGAQETQYF.

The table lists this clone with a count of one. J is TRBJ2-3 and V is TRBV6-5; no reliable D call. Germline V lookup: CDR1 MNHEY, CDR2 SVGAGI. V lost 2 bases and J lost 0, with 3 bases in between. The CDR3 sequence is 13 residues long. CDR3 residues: CASSYVSTDTQYF. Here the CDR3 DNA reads TGTGCCAGCAGTTACGTAAGCACAGATACGCAGTATTTT.

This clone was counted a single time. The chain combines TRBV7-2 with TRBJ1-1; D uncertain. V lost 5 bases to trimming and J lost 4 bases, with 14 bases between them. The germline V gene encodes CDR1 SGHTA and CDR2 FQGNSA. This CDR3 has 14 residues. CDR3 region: CASSLIPGGTEAFF. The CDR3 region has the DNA TGTGCCAGCAGCCTCATCCCGGGAGGCACTGAAGCTTTCTTT.

The CDR3 loop is CASSSWPPRANEKLFF. The CDR3 nucleotides read TGTGCCAGCAGCTCCTGGCCCCCGAGGGCTAATGAAAAACTGTTTTTT. V and J are TRBV14 and TRBJ1-4; no reliable D call. The CDR3 is 16 residues long. V shed 5 bases and J shed 3 bases, with 16 bases lying between them. Per germline, CDR1 SGHDN and CDR2 FVKESK. The full variable domain, with the rest looked up from reference TRBV14 and TRBJ1-4, is EAGVTQFPSHSVIEKGQTVTLRCDPISGHDNLYWYRRVMGKEIKFLLHFVKESKQDESGMPNNRFLAERTGGTYSTLKVQPAELEDSGVYFCASSSWPPRANEKLFFGSGTQLSVL.

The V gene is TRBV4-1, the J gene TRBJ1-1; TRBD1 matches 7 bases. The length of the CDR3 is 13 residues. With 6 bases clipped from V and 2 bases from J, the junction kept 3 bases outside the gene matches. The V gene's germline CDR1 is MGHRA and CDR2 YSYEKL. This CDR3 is CASSQGDNTEAFF. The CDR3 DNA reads TGCGCCAGCAGTCAGGGGGATAACACTGAAGCTTTCTTT.

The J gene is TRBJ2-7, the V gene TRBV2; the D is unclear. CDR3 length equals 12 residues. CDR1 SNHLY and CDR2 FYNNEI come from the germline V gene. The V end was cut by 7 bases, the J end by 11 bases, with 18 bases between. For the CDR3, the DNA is TGTGCCAGCAACCAGACTCCTTTGAAAAAGTACTTC. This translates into CASNQTPLKKYF.